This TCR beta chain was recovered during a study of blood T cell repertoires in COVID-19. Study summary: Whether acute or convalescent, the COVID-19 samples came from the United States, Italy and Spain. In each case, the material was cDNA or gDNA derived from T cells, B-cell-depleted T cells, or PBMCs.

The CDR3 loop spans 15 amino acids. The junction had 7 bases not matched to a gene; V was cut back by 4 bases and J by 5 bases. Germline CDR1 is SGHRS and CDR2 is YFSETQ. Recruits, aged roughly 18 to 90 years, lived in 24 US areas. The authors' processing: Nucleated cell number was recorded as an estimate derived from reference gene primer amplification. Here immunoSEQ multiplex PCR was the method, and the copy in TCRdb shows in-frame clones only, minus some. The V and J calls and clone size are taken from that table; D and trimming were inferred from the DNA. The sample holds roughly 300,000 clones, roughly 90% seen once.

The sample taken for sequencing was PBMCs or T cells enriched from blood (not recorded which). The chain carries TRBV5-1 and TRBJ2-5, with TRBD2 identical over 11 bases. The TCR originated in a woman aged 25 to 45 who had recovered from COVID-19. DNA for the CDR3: TGCGCCAGCAGCCTGACTAGCGGGACGACGGAGACCCAGTACTTC. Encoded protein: CASSLTSGTTETQYF.